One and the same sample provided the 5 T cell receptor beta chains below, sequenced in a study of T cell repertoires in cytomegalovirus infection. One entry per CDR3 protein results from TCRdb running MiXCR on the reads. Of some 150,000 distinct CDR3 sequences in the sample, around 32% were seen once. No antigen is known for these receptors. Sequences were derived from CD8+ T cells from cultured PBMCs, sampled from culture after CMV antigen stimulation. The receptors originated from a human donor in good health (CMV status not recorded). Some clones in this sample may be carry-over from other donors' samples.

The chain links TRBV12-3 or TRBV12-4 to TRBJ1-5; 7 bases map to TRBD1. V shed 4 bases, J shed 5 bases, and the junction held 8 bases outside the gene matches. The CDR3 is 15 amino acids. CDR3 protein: CASSSNDRVDQPQHF. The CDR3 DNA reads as TGTGCCAGCAGTTCGAATGACAGGGTTGATCAGCCCCAGCATTTT.

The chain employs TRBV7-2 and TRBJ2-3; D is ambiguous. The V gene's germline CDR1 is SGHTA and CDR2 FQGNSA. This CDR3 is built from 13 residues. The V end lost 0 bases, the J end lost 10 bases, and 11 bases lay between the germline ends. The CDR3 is CASSLAYRDSQYF. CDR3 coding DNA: TGTGCCAGCAGCTTAGCGTACCGCGATTCGCAGTATTTT. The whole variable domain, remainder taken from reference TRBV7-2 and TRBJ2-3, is GAGVSQSPSNKVTEKGKDVELRCDPISGHTALYWYRQSLGQGLEFLIYFQGNSAPDKSGLPSDRFSAERTGGSVSTLTIQRTQQEDSAVYLCASSLAYRDSQYFGPGTRLTVL.

Here the CDR3 DNA reads TGCAGTGCCCGGGACCCATTGAACACTGAAGCTTTCTTT. As protein: CSARDPLNTEAFF. The chain recombines TRBV20-1 with TRBJ1-1; possible D gene TRBD1, 5 bases. Germline CDR1 reads DFQATT; CDR2 reads SNEGSKA (reference sequence). V lost 6 bases to trimming and J lost 0 bases, with 11 bases between them. CDR3 size: 13 residues.

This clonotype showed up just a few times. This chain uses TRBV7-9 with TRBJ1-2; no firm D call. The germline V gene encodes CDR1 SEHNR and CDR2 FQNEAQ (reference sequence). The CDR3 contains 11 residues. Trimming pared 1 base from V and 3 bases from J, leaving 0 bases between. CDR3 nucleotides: TGTGCCAGCAGCTTAGACTATGGCTACACCTTC. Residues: CASSLDYGYTF.

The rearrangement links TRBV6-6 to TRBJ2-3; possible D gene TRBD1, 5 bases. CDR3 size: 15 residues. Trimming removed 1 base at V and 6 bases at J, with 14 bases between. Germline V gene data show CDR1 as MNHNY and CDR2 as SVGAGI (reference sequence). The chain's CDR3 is CASSYLPRASDTQYF. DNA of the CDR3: TGTGCCAGCAGTTACTTACCCAGGGCGTCGGATACGCAGTATTTT.